These 7 T cell receptor beta chains share one sample of origin, sequenced in a study of T-cell reconstitution after alpha-beta-depleted transplantation in children (dated by TCRdb to 2016 to 2018). Library preparation used PCR. Sequenced using an Illumina HiSeq 2500. TCR library preparation used molecular barcoding, with unique molecular identifiers applied to normalize quantification of the TCRbeta repertoire. TCRdb cleaned the public reads at Q25 with fastp, built clones with MiXCR and kept in-frame beta chains. Records with the same CDR3 protein are collapsed into one entry carrying the most frequent genes and DNA. The sample table records 140,000 to 150,000 distinct CDR3 sequences; roughly 8.8% of these occur just once. Clones ranked in the top ten supply 15% to 20% of the sample. This sample's treatment or condition label indicates: allogeneic hematopoietic cell transplantation with graft depleted of TCRalphabeta T cells and CD19 B cells.

Sequences were derived from PBMCs, mostly from graft donor cells, sampled 180 days after TCRalphabeta/CD19-depleted stem cell transplant. These receptors were collected from a female patient aged 2-9 years who had a stem cell transplant for congenital amegakaryocytic thrombocytopenia, so the T cells may come from the graft donor.

This clonotype was seen at least ten times. This rearrangement joins TRBV20-1 to TRBJ2-1; D possibly uses TRBD1 or TRBD2 (5 bases each). Germline V lookup: CDR1 DFQATT, CDR2 SNEGSKA (reference sequence). CDR3 length: 12 amino acids. Trimming took off 5 bases at V and 10 bases at J, with 15 bases between the two ends. CDR3 amino acids: CSAGGRSSEQFF. The CDR3 coding sequence is TGCAGTGCTGGGGGACGGTCTAGCGAGCAGTTCTTC.

This clonotype was seen repeatedly, ten times or more. The chain uses TRBV6-1 and TRBJ2-3, with D tentatively TRBD1 (5 bases). Trimming left V 6 bases short and J 0 bases short, with 10 bases between. The CDR3 loop spans 14 amino acids. Germline V gene data show CDR1 as MNHNS and CDR2 as SASEGT. The CDR3 loop reads CASRKTESTDTQYF. In nucleotides, the CDR3 is TGTGCCAGCAGGAAGACAGAGAGCACAGATACGCAGTATTTT.

This clonotype was observed a handful of times. The rearrangement uses TRBV12-3 or TRBV12-4 and TRBJ1-2, with D maybe TRBD1 (6 bases). Trimming took off 6 bases at V and 4 bases at J, with 15 bases between the two ends. This CDR3 is 14 amino acids long. The CDR3 coding sequence is TGTGCCAGCAGCATCGGACAGTCGAGCTATGGCTACACCTTC. Encoded protein: CASSIGQSSYGYTF.

This sequence joins TRBV30 and TRBJ2-7, with TRBD1 matching over 7 bases. CDR1 GTSNPN and CDR2 SVGIG come from the germline V gene (reference sequence). The CDR3 sequence is 15 residues long. Losses at the gene ends were 3 bases for V and 3 bases for J; bases not matched to a gene: 11. CDR3 DNA: TGTGCCTGGAGCACGACAGGGTGGGCTCGCTACGAGCAGTACTTC. Protein: CAWSTTGWARYEQYF. The complete variable domain, with remaining parts taken from reference TRBV30 and TRBJ2-7, reads SQTIHQWPATLVQPVGSPLSLECTVEGTSNPNLYWYRQAAGRGLQLLFYSVGIGQISSEVPQNLSASRPQDRQFILSSKKLLLSDSGFYLCAWSTTGWARYEQYFGPGTRLTVT.

The chain has TRBV5-1 and TRBJ1-1, with D possibly being TRBD1 (6 bases). This CDR3 has 15 residues. V was pared by 4 bases and J by 1 base, with 14 bases between. Germline lookup yields CDR1 SGHRS and CDR2 YFSETQ. The CDR3 here is CASSPMRGGNTEAFF. DNA for the CDR3: TGCGCCAGCAGCCCGATGAGAGGGGGGAACACTGAAGCTTTCTTT.

The chain carries TRBV7-2 and TRBJ2-7; 10 bases align to TRBD2. V lost 6 bases to trimming and J lost 2 bases; unmatched junction nucleotides: 7. CDR3 length equals 15 residues. Germline-derived CDR1 and CDR2 are SGHTA and FQGNSA. The CDR3 region has the DNA TGTGCCAGCAGATCTAGCGGGAGTTCTGCCTACGAGCAGTACTTC. This translates into CASRSSGSSAYEQYF. The full variable domain, in which reference TRBV7-2 and TRBJ2-7 provide the parts outside the CDR3, is GAGVSQSPSNKVTEKGKDVELRCDPISGHTALYWYRQSLGQGLEFLIYFQGNSAPDKSGLPSDRFSAERTGGSVSTLTIQRTQQEDSAVYLCASRSSGSSAYEQYFGPGTRLTVT.

This clonotype was recorded at least ten times. The chain couples TRBV5-1 to TRBJ2-1; the D gene is possibly TRBD1 (6 bases). Trimming stripped 0 bases from V and 9 bases from J, with 10 bases between. Germline CDR1 reads SGHRS; CDR2 reads YFSETQ. The CDR3 is 13 amino acids. CDR3 DNA sequence: TGCGCCAGCAGCTTGGGGGGACATCTTGAGCAGTTCTTC. Translated, it gives CASSLGGHLEQFF.